Sequencing of this T cell receptor beta chain was carried out in a study of cytomegalovirus exposure and HLA in healthy donors. Study information: Among the 370 or so donors who were genotyped, roughly 85% fell in the genetic ancestry cluster that is associated with self-reported Caucasian donors.

General observations from the study: Many donors carried some public TCRs, although rarity characterized most TCR sequences.

13 Jbeta primers and 60 Vbeta primers were used for the PCR. Authors' processing steps: Approximately 72 million unique TCR beta chains, roughly 11 million of them shared, were counted by a later analysis. Measured with immunoSEQ multiplex PCR; TCRdb has only the in-frame clones, and not every one. V and J calls and clone size are those listed in that table; D and trimming were worked out from the DNA. Among about 120,000 clones listed, around 86% were seen once. This clone was observed a handful of times. Its antigen is unidentified. The receptor was derived from a woman aged 40 to 50 in good health and CMV-seronegative. Sample: PBMCs.

This CDR3 is CASSAAPEGKQYF. CDR3 DNA: TGTGCCAGCAGTGCGGCCCCGGAGGGGAAGCAGTACTTC. This rearrangement joins TRBV2 to TRBJ2-7; perhaps TRBD2 as D (6 bases). The length of the CDR3 is 13 residues. CDR1 is SNHLY and CDR2 is FYNNEI in the germline V gene. The V and J ends lost 4 bases and 8 bases respectively, with 15 bases between them.